The 21 T cell receptor beta chains in this list originate from one sample, sequenced in a study of blood T cell repertoires in COVID-19 (dated by TCRdb to 2020 to 2022). Library preparation used the immunoSEQ multiplex PCR assay. TCRdb took this table from immuneACCESS and kept in-frame rearrangements with V and J called. Such tables lack part of the clones; where checked against another copy, unresolved V genes explain under half of the gap, and the rest is unexplained. Present in this sample are 95,000 to 110,000 clones, 75% to 90% of which were seen just once. Around 11% of the sample is in the top ten clones. The sequencing input was peripheral blood. Source of these receptors: a human donor in a cohort sampled during active COVID-19.

The chain joins TRBV7-9 to TRBJ1-4; D is perhaps TRBD1 (5 bases). The CDR3 length is 17 residues. CDR1 SEHNR and CDR2 FQNEAQ come from the germline V gene (reference sequence). V dropped 4 bases and J dropped 3 bases, with 18 bases sitting between them. The CDR3 DNA reads TGTGCCAGCAGCTACTCATCGGGGGGTCAAGCTAATGAAAAACTGTTTTTT. Its translation is CASSYSSGGQANEKLFF. Supplemented by reference TRBV7-9 and TRBJ1-4, the full variable domain reads DTGVSQNPRHKITKRGQNVTFRCDPISEHNRLYWYRQTLGQGPEFLTYFQNEAQLEKSRLLSDRFSAERPKGSFSTLEIQRTEQGDSAMYLCASSYSSGGQANEKLFFGSGTQLSVL.

The rearrangement joins TRBV27 to TRBJ1-3; D not resolved. There are 13 residues in the CDR3. Trimming pared 2 bases from V and 4 bases from J, leaving 6 bases between. Germline CDR1 MNHEY, CDR2 SMNVEV (reference sequence). The CDR3 coding sequence is TGTGCCAGCAGTTTACTTGAGGGAAACACCATATATTTT. Its translation is CASSLLEGNTIYF.

The J gene is TRBJ2-1, the V gene TRBV25-1; 11 positions match TRBD2. The CDR3 length is 15 residues. Looked up from germline, CDR1 is MGHDK and CDR2 is SYGVNS. J lost 10 bases, V lost 5 bases, and 10 bases had no gene match. The CDR3 reads CASSRGLAGGDEQFF. The DNA for the CDR3 is TGTGCCAGCAGTCGAGGTCTAGCGGGGGGCGACGAGCAGTTCTTC.

This clone was picked up one time. The chain has TRBV2 and TRBJ2-5, with 7 bases identical to TRBD2. V dropped 8 bases and J dropped 1; count of bases not matched to a gene: 7. CDR3 length: 14 residues. Germline lookup yields CDR1 SNHLY and CDR2 FYNNEI. The CDR3, as DNA: TGTGCCAGCGCGGCCGGGACTATCCAAGAGACCCAGTACTTC. Amino acids: CASAAGTIQETQYF.

The V and J genes are TRBV3-1 (or the pseudogene TRBV3-2) and TRBJ1-1; weak D call: TRBD1 (6 bases). Trimming took 4 bases from V and 11 from J, leaving 14 bases between them. This CDR3 is built from 12 residues. From germline, CDR1 is LGHDT and CDR2 YNNKEL (reference sequence). For the CDR3, the DNA is TGTGCCAGCAGCCCCAGGGGTATGGATGCTTTCTTT. This encodes CASSPRGMDAFF.

The chain links TRBV19 to TRBJ1-6; possible D gene TRBD1, 6 bases. Germline assignment: CDR1 LNHDA and CDR2 SQIVND (reference sequence). Trimming left V 7 bases short and J 10 bases short, with 20 bases between. This CDR3 comprises 15 residues. The CDR3: CASNTIAGDGSPLHF. CDR3 sequence (DNA): TGTGCCAGTAACACCATCGCAGGGGACGGATCACCCCTCCACTTT.

This chain uses TRBV27 with TRBJ2-1, with 11 bases matching TRBD2. Trimming at V came to 10 bases and at J to 5 bases, leaving 10 bases not matched to a gene. In germline, CDR1 is MNHEY, CDR2 SMNVEV (reference sequence). CDR3 length equals 15 residues. CDR3 nucleotide sequence: TGTGCCACCATTAGCGGGGGGGCGGGCCACAATGAGCAGTTCTTC. It specifies CATISGGAGHNEQFF.

The chain links TRBV28 to TRBJ1-1; 8 bases line up with TRBD1. CDR1 is MDHEN, CDR2 SYDVKM, per germline. V was clipped by 3 bases and J by 5 bases; unmatched bases: 11. The CDR3 has 16 amino acids. The CDR3 DNA follows: TGTGCCAGCAGTTTCGGAATCAGGGGGCTTGGAACTGAAGCTTTCTTT. It is translated as CASSFGIRGLGTEAFF.

V is TRBV7-9 and J is TRBJ1-1; the match to TRBD1 covers 7 bases. Germline CDR1 is SEHNR and CDR2 is FQNEAQ (reference sequence). With 5 bases clipped from V and 4 bases from J, the junction kept 10 bases outside the gene matches. The CDR3 loop spans 15 amino acids. The CDR3 sequence is CASSPPIRGSTEAFF. CDR3 nucleotides: TGTGCCAGCAGCCCCCCGATCAGGGGGAGCACTGAAGCTTTCTTT.

The chain joins TRBV5-1 to TRBJ1-1, with D uncertain. This CDR3 spans 14 amino acids. V lost 4 bases and J lost 0, with 10 bases in between. Germline CDR1 and CDR2: SGHRS and YFSETQ. CDR3 loop: CASSQKSVNTEAFF. The DNA of the CDR3 is TGCGCCAGCAGCCAGAAGTCTGTGAACACTGAAGCTTTCTTT.

J is TRBJ2-2 and V is TRBV19, with 7 bases fitting TRBD1. Germline assignment: CDR1 LNHDA and CDR2 SQIVND (reference sequence). The CDR3 runs 17 residues. Trimming at V came to 0 bases and at J to 5 bases, leaving 9 bases not matched to a gene. The CDR3 protein is CASSIDTRRGRTGELFF. Written as DNA, the CDR3 is TGTGCCAGTAGTATAGATACTCGCAGGGGGAGAACCGGGGAGCTGTTTTTT.

The chain has TRBV3-1 (or the pseudogene TRBV3-2) and TRBJ2-6; TRBD2 is a possible D gene (6 bases). With 1 base removed from V and 3 bases from J, the gap between germline ends came to 10 bases. CDR3 size: 16 residues. Germline assignment: CDR1 LGHDT and CDR2 YNNKEL (reference sequence). The chain's CDR3 is CASSQARGGGANVLTF. CDR3 sequence (DNA): TGTGCCAGCAGCCAAGCCCGGGGAGGTGGGGCCAACGTCCTGACTTTC.

The rearrangement joins TRBV10-3 to TRBJ1-5; D possibly corresponds to TRBD1 (5 bases). There are 12 residues in the CDR3. With 6 bases removed from V and 4 bases from J, the gap between germline ends came to 7 bases. The germline V gene encodes CDR1 ENHRY and CDR2 SYGVKD. In nucleotides, the CDR3 is TGTGCCATCAGCGACAGAAATCAGCCCCAGCATTTT. It is translated as CAISDRNQPQHF.

The V gene is TRBV27, the J gene TRBJ2-7; 7 nucleotides match TRBD1. The CDR3 is 15 residues long. With 1 base clipped from V and 0 bases from J, the junction kept 3 bases outside the gene matches. CDR1 and CDR2 from the germline V gene are MNHEY and SMNVEV (reference sequence). The CDR3 bases are TGTGCCAGCAGTTTATTGGGACAGAGCTCCTACGAGCAGTACTTC. Its translation: CASSLLGQSSYEQYF.

This chain joins TRBV7-6 and TRBJ2-3, with 11 bases lining up with TRBD2. V gave up 3 bases and J gave up 3 bases; unmatched junction bases: 2. The length of the CDR3 is 15 residues. Looked up from germline, CDR1 is SGHVS and CDR2 is FNYEAQ. The CDR3: CASSLLAGGTDTQYF. CDR3 in DNA: TGTGCCAGCAGCTTGCTAGCGGGGGGTACAGATACGCAGTATTTT.

V usage is TRBV10-3 and J usage is TRBJ1-2; tentatively, D is TRBD1 (6 bases). V lost 10 bases to trimming and J lost 4 bases, with 13 bases between them. Germline lookup yields CDR1 ENHRY and CDR2 SYGVKD. The CDR3 is 12 residues long. The CDR3 DNA reads as TGTGCCACATCGGACAGTGGCTATGGCTACACCTTC. This codes for CATSDSGYGYTF.

The chain couples TRBV5-8 to TRBJ1-1; no clear D. Trimming pared 7 bases from V and 1 base from J, leaving 8 bases between. This CDR3 has 12 amino acids. Germline CDR1 reads SGHTS; CDR2 reads YDEGEE. CDR3 in DNA: TGTGCCAGCCGGGTGAGGAACACTGAAGCTTTCTTT. Translated, it gives CASRVRNTEAFF.

The chain uses TRBV16 and TRBJ1-5; maybe TRBD1 (6 bases). Germline V gene data show CDR1 as KGHSY and CDR2 as FQNENV. V lost 7 bases to trimming and J lost 7 bases, with 20 bases between them. The CDR3 totals 15 residues. CDR3 protein: CASTGGAEVRQPQHF. CDR3 in DNA: TGTGCCAGCACCGGGGGGGCGGAGGTACGACAGCCCCAGCATTTT. Full variable domain (missing parts from reference TRBV16 and TRBJ1-5): GEEVAQTPKHLVRGEGQKAKLYCAPIKGHSYVFWYQQVLKNEFKFLISFQNENVFDETGMPKERFSAKCLPNSPCSLEIQATKLEDSAVYFCASTGGAEVRQPQHFGDGTRLSIL.

The CDR3 reads CASSTQGHQGNSGNTIYF. The CDR3 bases are TGTGCCAGCAGCACCCAAGGGCACCAGGGTAACTCTGGAAACACCATATATTTT. The chain recombines TRBV7-6 with TRBJ1-3; D may be TRBD1 (5 bases). This CDR3 has 18 amino acids. Trimming stripped 5 bases from V and 0 bases from J, with 20 bases between. The germline V gene encodes CDR1 SGHVS and CDR2 FNYEAQ.

The chain couples TRBV19 to TRBJ1-2; 8 bases are a match to TRBD1. Germline values: CDR1 LNHDA, CDR2 SQIVND (reference sequence). V trimming: 2 bases; J trimming: 6 bases; junction bases outside the gene matches: 2. CDR3 length: 13 residues. CDR3 in DNA: TGTGCCAGTAGTATACAGGGGGCGCATGGCTACACCTTC. Amino acid sequence: CASSIQGAHGYTF.

The chain couples TRBV11-2 to TRBJ1-2; D possibly corresponds to TRBD1 (6 bases). CDR1 is SGHAT, CDR2 FQNNGV, per germline. This CDR3 has 13 amino acids. Trimming pared 5 bases from V and 6 bases from J, leaving 13 bases between. The CDR3: CASSQDRNNGYTF. The CDR3 DNA sequence: TGTGCCAGCAGCCAGGACAGAAACAATGGCTACACCTTC.